This TCR beta chain was observed in a study of T cell responses to AZD1222 COVID-19 vaccine. This clone occurred once. Its cognate antigen is unknown. This CDR3 comprises 17 residues. CDR1 and CDR2 from the germline V gene are SGHTA and FQGNSA. V was clipped by 3 bases and J by 7 bases, with 22 bases between them. Produced via immunoSEQ multiplex PCR; TCRdb's table is partial and in-frame only. The repertoire consists of over 120,000 clones, with over 90% occurring once and the leading ten covering about 3.7%. Whole-study results and caveats: Seropositive status at baseline applied to only a handful of AZD1222 recipients.

This TCR was recovered from an adult who received the AZD1222 COVID-19 vaccine. Source: peripheral blood, taken 28 days after the second AZD1222 dose. This chain connects TRBV7-2 to TRBJ2-1; D remains ambiguous. The chain's CDR3 is CASSFKFTAFLMNEQFF. The CDR3 bases are TGTGCCAGCAGCTTCAAATTTACAGCGTTTCTGATGAATGAGCAGTTCTTC.